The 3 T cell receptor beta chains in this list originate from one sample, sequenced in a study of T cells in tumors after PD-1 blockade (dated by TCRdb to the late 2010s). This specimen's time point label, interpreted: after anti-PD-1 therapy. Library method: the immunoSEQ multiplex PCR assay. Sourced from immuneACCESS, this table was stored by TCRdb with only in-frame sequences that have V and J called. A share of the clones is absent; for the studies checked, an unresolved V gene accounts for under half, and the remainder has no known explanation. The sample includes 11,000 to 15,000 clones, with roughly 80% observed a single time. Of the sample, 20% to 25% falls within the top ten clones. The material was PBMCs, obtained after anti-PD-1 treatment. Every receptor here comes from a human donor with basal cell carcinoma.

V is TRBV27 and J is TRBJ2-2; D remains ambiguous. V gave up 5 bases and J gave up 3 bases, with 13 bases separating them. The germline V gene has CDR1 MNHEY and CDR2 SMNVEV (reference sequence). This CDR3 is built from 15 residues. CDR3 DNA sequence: TGTGCCAGCAGTCCCCGTAAGGCGGACACCGGGGAGCTGTTTTTT. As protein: CASSPRKADTGELFF.

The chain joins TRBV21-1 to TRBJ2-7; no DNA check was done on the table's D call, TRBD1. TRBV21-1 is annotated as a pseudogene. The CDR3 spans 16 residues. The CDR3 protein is CASSTRQKGPSYEQYF. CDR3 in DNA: TGTGCCAGCAGCACAAGACAGAAAGGCCCTTCCTACGAGCAGTACTTC.

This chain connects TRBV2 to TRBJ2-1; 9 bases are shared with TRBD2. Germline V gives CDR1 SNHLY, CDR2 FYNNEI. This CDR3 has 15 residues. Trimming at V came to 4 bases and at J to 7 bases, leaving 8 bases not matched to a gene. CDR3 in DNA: TGTGCCAGCAGTGTAGGGGCGGGAGGGCGGAATGAGCAGTTCTTC. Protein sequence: CASSVGAGGRNEQFF.